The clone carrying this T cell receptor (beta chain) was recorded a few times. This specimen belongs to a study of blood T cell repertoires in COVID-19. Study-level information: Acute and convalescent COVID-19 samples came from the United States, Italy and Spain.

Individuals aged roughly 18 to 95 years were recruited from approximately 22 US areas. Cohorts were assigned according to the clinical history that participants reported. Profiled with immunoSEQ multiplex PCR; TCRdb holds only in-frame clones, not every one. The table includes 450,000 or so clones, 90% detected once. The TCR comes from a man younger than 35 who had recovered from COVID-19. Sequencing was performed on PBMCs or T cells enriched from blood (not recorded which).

The CDR3 here is CASSFFRGSGVKAHEQYF. The CDR3 bases are TGTGCCAGCAGTTTCTTCCGGGGTAGCGGAGTAAAAGCCCACGAGCAGTACTTC. This chain joins TRBV27 and TRBJ2-7, with D maybe TRBD2 (6 bases). This CDR3 is built from 18 residues. CDR1 is MNHEY, CDR2 SMNVEV, per germline (reference sequence). Trimming removed 3 bases from V and 5 bases from J, with 26 bases in between.